This T cell receptor (beta chain) was captured in a study of cytomegalovirus exposure and HLA in healthy donors. Study-wide context: Early on, a data release was issued that held 80 million to 90 million unique TCRs from HLA-typed donors. Broader study findings: One later analysis reportedly identified an Asian-associated ancestry cluster that showed fewer N-insertions than the approximately 700-donor mean.

Germline V gene lookup returns CDR1 SGDLS and CDR2 YYNGEE. This CDR3 contains 15 residues. Trimming took 4 bases from V and 0 from J, leaving 10 bases between them. Primers included in the PCR were 60 Vbeta and 13 Jbeta primers. Method: immunoSEQ multiplex PCR; TCRdb's copy keeps in-frame clones and lacks some. This sample has roughly 120,000 clones; over 65% occur once, and the top ten carry less than 4%. Donors likely had unrecorded immune exposures despite being nominally healthy when sampled. In its sample, this clone was seen a few times. The antigen remains unidentified. The sequenced sample consisted of PBMCs. This rearrangement joins TRBV9 to TRBJ2-2; D is perhaps TRBD1 (5 bases). This clonotype was obtained from a woman in her thirties in good health and CMV-seropositive. CDR3 in DNA: TGTGCCAGCAGCATCGACAGCGCGAACACCGGGGAGCTGTTTTTT. Translated: CASSIDSANTGELFF.